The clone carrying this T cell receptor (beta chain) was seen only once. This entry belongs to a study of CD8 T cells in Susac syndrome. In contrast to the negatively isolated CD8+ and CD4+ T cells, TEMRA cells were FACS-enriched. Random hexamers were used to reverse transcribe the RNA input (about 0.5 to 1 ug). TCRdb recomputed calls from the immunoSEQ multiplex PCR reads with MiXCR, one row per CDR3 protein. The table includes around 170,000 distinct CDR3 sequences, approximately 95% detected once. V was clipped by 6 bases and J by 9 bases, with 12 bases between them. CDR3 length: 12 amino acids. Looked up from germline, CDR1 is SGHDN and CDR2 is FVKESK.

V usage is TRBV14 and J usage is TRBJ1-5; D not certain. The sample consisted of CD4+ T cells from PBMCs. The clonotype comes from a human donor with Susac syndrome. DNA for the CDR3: TGTGCCAGCAGTACCCCCGTGGGGCCCCAGCATTTT. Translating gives CASSTPVGPQHF.